This TCR beta chain was recovered during a study of shared clonotypes between healthy human individuals. Study-wide results and limits: Few donors restricted represented genetic and exposure-history diversity.

The CDR3 extends over 11 amino acids. V was pared by 3 bases and J by 12 bases, with 10 bases between. Germline CDR1 is SGHNT and CDR2 is YYREEE (reference sequence). Authors' data handling: Filtering differed for immunoSEQ, which gave only junction sequences without quality scores. TCRdb's copy holds only in-frame clones and misses some; the assay was immunoSEQ multiplex PCR. The V and J calls and the clone size are those of that table, but D and trimming were determined from the DNA. The sample has about a million clones, less than 85% seen once. Splitting the CD4+ cells yielded a CD45RA+ naive subset and a CD45RA-negative memory subset. A word on this clone: Its antigen remains unknown.

The V and J genes are TRBV5-4 and TRBJ2-1; D unclear. Material: memory CD4+ T cells sorted from blood. Regarding subset: CD45RA-negative fraction. This receptor was taken from a man younger than 35 in good health. In DNA form, the CDR3 reads TGTGCCAGCAGCTCCTCTCCGTTGCAGTTCTTC. Protein sequence: CASSSSPLQFF.